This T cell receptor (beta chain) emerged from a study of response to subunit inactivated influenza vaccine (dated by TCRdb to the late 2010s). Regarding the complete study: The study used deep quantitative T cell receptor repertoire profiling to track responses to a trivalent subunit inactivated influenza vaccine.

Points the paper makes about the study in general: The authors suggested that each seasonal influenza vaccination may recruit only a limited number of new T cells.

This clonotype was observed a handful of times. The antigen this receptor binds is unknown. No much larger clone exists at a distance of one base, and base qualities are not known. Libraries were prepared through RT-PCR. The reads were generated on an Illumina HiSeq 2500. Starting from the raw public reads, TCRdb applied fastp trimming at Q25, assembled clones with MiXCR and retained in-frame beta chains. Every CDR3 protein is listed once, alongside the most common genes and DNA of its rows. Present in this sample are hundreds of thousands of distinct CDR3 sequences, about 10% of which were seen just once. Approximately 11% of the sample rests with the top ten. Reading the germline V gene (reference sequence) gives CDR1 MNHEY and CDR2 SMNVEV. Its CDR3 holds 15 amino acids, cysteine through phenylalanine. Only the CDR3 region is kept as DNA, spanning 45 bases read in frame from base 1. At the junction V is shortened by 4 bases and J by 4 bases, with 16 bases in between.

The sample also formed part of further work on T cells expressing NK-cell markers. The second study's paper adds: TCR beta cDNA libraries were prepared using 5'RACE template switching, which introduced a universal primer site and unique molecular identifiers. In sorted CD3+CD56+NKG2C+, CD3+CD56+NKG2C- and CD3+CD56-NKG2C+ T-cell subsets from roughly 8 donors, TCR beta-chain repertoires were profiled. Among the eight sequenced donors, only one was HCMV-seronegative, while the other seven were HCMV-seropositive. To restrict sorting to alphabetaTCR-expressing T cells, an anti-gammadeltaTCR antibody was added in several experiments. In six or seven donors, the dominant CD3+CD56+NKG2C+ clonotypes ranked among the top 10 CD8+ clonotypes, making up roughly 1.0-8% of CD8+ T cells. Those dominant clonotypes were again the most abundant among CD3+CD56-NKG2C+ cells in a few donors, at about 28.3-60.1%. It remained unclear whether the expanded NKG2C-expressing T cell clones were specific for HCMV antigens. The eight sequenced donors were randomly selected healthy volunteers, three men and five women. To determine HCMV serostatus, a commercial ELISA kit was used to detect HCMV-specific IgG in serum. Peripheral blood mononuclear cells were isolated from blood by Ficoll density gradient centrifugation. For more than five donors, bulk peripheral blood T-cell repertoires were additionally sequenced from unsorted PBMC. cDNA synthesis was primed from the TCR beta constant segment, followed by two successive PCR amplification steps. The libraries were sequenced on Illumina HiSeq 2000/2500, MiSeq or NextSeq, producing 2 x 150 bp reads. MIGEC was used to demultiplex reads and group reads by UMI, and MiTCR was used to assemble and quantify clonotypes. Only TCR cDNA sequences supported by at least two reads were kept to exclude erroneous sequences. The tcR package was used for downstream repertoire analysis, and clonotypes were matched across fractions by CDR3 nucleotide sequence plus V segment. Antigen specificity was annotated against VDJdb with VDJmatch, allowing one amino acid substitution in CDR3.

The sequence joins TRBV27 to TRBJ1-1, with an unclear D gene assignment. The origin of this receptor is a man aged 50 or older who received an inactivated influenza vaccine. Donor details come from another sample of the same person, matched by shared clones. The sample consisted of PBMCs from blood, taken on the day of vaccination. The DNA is TGTGCCAGCAGTTATACCCTCGGGAGAGCCACTGAAGCTTTCTTT. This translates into CASSYTLGRATEAFF.